The present entry profiles one TCR beta chain with its context. The data derive from a study of CD8 T cells in ankylosing spondylitis. TCRdb fed the 5' RACE reads into MiXCR, producing one record per CDR3 protein. This sample has 200,000 to 300,000 distinct CDR3 sequences, with under 8.5% found just once. This CDR3 has 14 residues. V was shortened by 6 bases and J by 1 base, with 12 bases between the two germline ends. Germline CDR1 and CDR2: SGHVS and FNYEAQ. The receptor was isolated from a female donor with ankylosing spondylitis or in good health (not recorded which). The material sequenced was blood, either unsorted or a sorted T cell fraction (not recorded which). The rearrangement joins TRBV7-6 to TRBJ1-1; a weak D match, TRBD1 (6 bases). The CDR3 nucleotides are TGTGCCAGCAGGGGTGGGGGGCCGAACACTGAAGCTTTCTTT. Its translation: CASRGGGPNTEAFF.